These 10 T cell receptor beta chains were all obtained from the same sample, sequenced in a study of T cell changes during pregnancy in multiple sclerosis. Generated by immunoSEQ multiplex PCR, the TCRdb table keeps only in-frame clones and is missing some. The sample consists of roughly 76,000 clones, 92% of them appearing once. The specimen was CD4+ T cells from peripheral blood mononuclear cells, collected after pregnancy. The receptors originated from a female donor with multiple sclerosis, enrolled in a pregnancy study.

The chain couples TRBV30 to TRBJ1-2, with TRBD1 matching 7 bases. Germline CDR1 reads GTSNPN; CDR2 reads SVGIG (reference sequence). This CDR3 spans 11 amino acids. The V and J ends lost 8 bases and 4 bases, in that order; junction bases with no gene match: 4. CDR3 region: CARGTAYGYTF. CDR3 in DNA: TGTGCCCGCGGGACAGCCTATGGCTACACCTTC.

The genes are TRBV19 and TRBJ2-1; 7 bases are shared with TRBD2. V dropped 6 bases and J dropped 4; count of bases not matched to a gene: 3. This CDR3 has 13 amino acids. Looked up from germline, CDR1 is LNHDA and CDR2 is SQIVND (reference sequence). DNA for the CDR3: TGTGCCAGTAGCGGGGGGTTATACAATGAGCAGTTCTTC. Translating gives CASSGGLYNEQFF.

This rearrangement joins TRBV4-2 to TRBJ1-4, with D perhaps matching TRBD1 (6 bases). Germline CDR1 LGHNA, CDR2 YNFKEQ. V lost 3 bases and J lost 13, with 24 bases in between. The CDR3 has 16 amino acids. The CDR3 spells CASSHLGEGGAPLLFF. The CDR3 bases are TGTGCCAGCAGCCATCTCGGGGAGGGGGGCGCGCCGCTACTGTTTTTT.

This sequence joins TRBV19 and TRBJ2-7; 8 nucleotides agree with TRBD1. The CDR3 is made up of 13 amino acids. V dropped 3 bases and J dropped 3; count of bases not matched to a gene: 1. In germline, CDR1 is LNHDA, CDR2 SQIVND (reference sequence). CDR3 coding DNA: TGTGCCAGTAGTATCGACAGGGGCTACGAGCAGTACTTC. As protein: CASSIDRGYEQYF.

This sequence joins TRBV7-8 and TRBJ1-2; D is possibly TRBD1 (5 bases). Germline values: CDR1 SGHVS, CDR2 FQNEAQ. Trimming pared 5 bases from V and 2 bases from J, leaving 12 bases between. The CDR3 runs 14 residues. The CDR3 DNA follows: TGTGCCAGCAGCAAGGGCGGGGCCAACTATGGCTACACCTTC. This gives the protein CASSKGGANYGYTF.

The J gene is TRBJ1-2, the V gene TRBV5-4, with D unresolved. Germline CDR1 SGHNT, CDR2 YYREEE (reference sequence). This CDR3 is built from 14 residues. Trimming stripped 4 bases from V and 6 bases from J, with 16 bases between. CDR3 in amino acids: CASSPTPAGDGYTF. The DNA of the CDR3 is TGTGCCAGCAGCCCCACCCCTGCAGGTGATGGCTACACCTTC.

The J gene is TRBJ2-7, the V gene TRBV6-5; D might be TRBD1 (5 bases). The CDR3 spans 13 residues. V gave up 2 bases and J gave up 12 bases, with 17 bases separating them. Germline V gives CDR1 MNHEY, CDR2 SVGAGI. CDR3 region: CASSYQAGLVGYF. The CDR3 bases are TGTGCCAGCAGTTACCAAGCAGGGTTGGTGGGGTACTTC.

The chain has TRBV28 and TRBJ1-4; TRBD1 aligns across 10 bases. V trimming: 7 bases; J trimming: 7 bases; junction bases outside the gene matches: 12. Germline V CDR1 and CDR2: MDHEN, SYDVKM. The CDR3 loop spans 16 amino acids. CDR3 protein: CASTTGQGRIFEKLFF. DNA for the CDR3: TGTGCCAGCACCACGGGACAGGGGAGGATTTTTGAAAAACTGTTTTTT.

The chain is built from TRBV6-1 and TRBJ2-7; 9 bases agree with TRBD1. The CDR3 extends over 15 amino acids. CDR1 and CDR2 from the germline V gene are MNHNS and SASEGT. J was trimmed by 7 bases and V by 6 bases; bases with no gene match: 13. CDR3 region: CASRGLDRGQWEQYF. As DNA, the CDR3 is TGTGCCAGCAGAGGGTTGGACAGGGGACAGTGGGAGCAGTACTTC.

The V gene is TRBV6-6, the J gene TRBJ2-1; 9 bases line up with TRBD1. The V gene's germline CDR1 is MNHNY and CDR2 SVGAGI (reference sequence). There are 15 residues in the CDR3. V shed 4 bases, J shed 4 bases, and the junction held 5 bases outside the gene matches. CDR3 nucleotides: TGTGCCAGCAGTTGGGGACAGGGCCTATACAATGAGCAGTTCTTC. This encodes CASSWGQGLYNEQFF.